A single sample is the source of the 10 T cell receptor beta chains below, sequenced in a study of T cells after yellow fever vaccination. TCRdb called the 5' RACE reads again in MiXCR, with one record for every CDR3 protein. Among some 160,000 distinct CDR3 sequences listed, 9.3% were seen once. Sequencing used CD8+ T cells sorted from PBMCs, obtained 45 days after the yellow fever booster vaccination. Receptor source: a man between 18 and 29 years old who received the YFV17D yellow fever vaccine.

This clonotype appeared a few times. The genes are TRBV7-9 and TRBJ1-1, with TRBD1 matching over 7 bases. The CDR3 totals 14 residues. The V segment lost 5 bases and the J segment 5 bases; nucleotides outside the gene matches: 8. The germline gives CDR1 SEHNR, CDR2 FQNEAQ (reference sequence). The CDR3 sequence is CASSPPPTGTEAFF. The CDR3 DNA is TGTGCCAGCAGCCCCCCTCCGACAGGGACTGAAGCTTTCTTT.

This clonotype was seen only a few times. The chain couples TRBV5-1 to TRBJ2-7; no clear D. The CDR3 is 14 residues long. V lost 3 bases, J lost 5 bases, and 15 bases lay in between. Germline values: CDR1 SGHRS, CDR2 YFSETQ. CDR3 sequence reads: CASSSLTEAHEQYF. The DNA of the CDR3 is TGCGCCAGCAGCTCCCTAACTGAGGCCCACGAGCAGTACTTC.

The V call is TRBV4-1, the J call TRBJ1-5; D unclear. Germline values: CDR1 MGHRA, CDR2 YSYEKL. Trimming cost V 3 bases and J 9 bases, with 21 bases left between them. This CDR3 spans 16 amino acids. CDR3 sequence (DNA): TGCGCCAGCAGCCACCCTACCGGCCCTCTGGGAAGGCCCCAGCATTTT. It codes for CASSHPTGPLGRPQHF.

This clonotype was counted a few times. The chain uses TRBV5-1 and TRBJ1-5, with 12 bases matching TRBD1. Germline assignment: CDR1 SGHRS and CDR2 YFSETQ. V was clipped by 4 bases and J by 5 bases; unmatched bases: 4. The CDR3 spans 15 residues. CDR3 amino acids: CASSPGTGGHQPQHF. CDR3 nucleotide sequence: TGCGCCAGCAGCCCCGGGACAGGGGGCCATCAGCCCCAGCATTTT.

This clonotype has just a few counts. The rearrangement uses TRBV4-1 and TRBJ2-3; D not certain. This CDR3 has 16 amino acids. Trimming removed 7 bases at V and 0 bases at J, with 17 bases between. Germline V gives CDR1 MGHRA, CDR2 YSYEKL. The CDR3 DNA follows: TGCGCCAGCACACCCGAGCCAATAAGGAGCACAGATACGCAGTATTTT. Translating gives CASTPEPIRSTDTQYF.

This clonotype was detected only a few times. The chain has TRBV7-9 and TRBJ2-1; a possible D gene is TRBD2 (5 bases). CDR1 is SEHNR and CDR2 is FQNEAQ in the germline V gene (reference sequence). Between the trimmed V and J ends, which lost 4 bases and 6 bases, there was a span of 16 bases. The CDR3 is 15 amino acids. The CDR3 bases are TGTGCCAGCAGCTCACCCGGGAAGAAGGGCAATGAGCAGTTCTTC. This gives the protein CASSSPGKKGNEQFF.

This clonotype was counted between two and nine times. This chain links TRBV12-3 or TRBV12-4 with TRBJ1-2; the match to TRBD1 covers 7 bases. The CDR3 runs 14 residues. J gave up 2 bases and V 7 bases, and 7 bases lay outside the gene matches. This CDR3 is CASTSGQVNYGYTF. The CDR3 DNA reads TGTGCCAGCACCTCCGGACAGGTCAACTATGGCTACACCTTC.

This rearrangement joins TRBV5-1 to TRBJ2-1; TRBD2 matches 14 bases. CDR3 size: 18 residues. V gave up 7 bases and J gave up 0 bases; unmatched junction bases: 9. From germline, CDR1 is SGHRS and CDR2 YFSETQ. In DNA, the CDR3 is TGCGCCAGCCGAATTCGACTAGCGGGGGGGAGCTCCTACAATGAGCAGTTCTTC. Residues: CASRIRLAGGSSYNEQFF.

Many counts were recorded for this clonotype. The chain recombines TRBV6-5 with TRBJ2-2, with TRBD1 matching over 10 bases. The V and J ends lost 5 bases and 7 bases, in that order; junction bases with no gene match: 10. Germline V gene data show CDR1 as MNHEY and CDR2 as SVGAGI. This CDR3 comprises 16 residues. The CDR3 region has the DNA TGTGCCAGCAGTGCCGTCGGGACAGGGGCGGGCGGGGAGCTGTTTTTT. Amino acids: CASSAVGTGAGGELFF.

The chain joins TRBV5-1 to TRBJ2-3; D unresolved. The V gene's germline CDR1 is SGHRS and CDR2 YFSETQ. V lost 4 bases and J 0 bases, leaving 9 bases between the germline ends. This CDR3 region has 14 residues. The CDR3 region has the DNA TGCGCCAGCAGCCTGAGATATAGCACAGATACGCAGTATTTT. It encodes CASSLRYSTDTQYF.